The present T cell receptor (beta chain) was sequenced within a study of OX40 agonist ivuxolimab in advanced cancers. V shed 8 bases, J shed 0 bases, and the junction held 11 bases outside the gene matches. CDR1 and CDR2 (germline): PRHDT, FYEKMQ (reference sequence). This CDR3 is built from 18 residues. This table comes from immunoSEQ multiplex PCR, and its TCRdb copy is limited to in-frame clones, with some not included. The profile covers around 76,000 clones, with roughly 85% appearing a single time and about 0.6% taken by the ten largest. This clonotype originated in an adult with an advanced solid tumor such as melanoma, head and neck, liver or kidney cancer. Material: CD4+ or CD8+ T cells sorted from blood, obtained in a trial of the OX40 agonist ivuxolimab. The gene calls are TRBV13 and TRBJ2-6; 9 bases line up with TRBD1. CDR3 loop: CASRFTGTGTSGANVLTF. The CDR3 DNA follows: TGTGCCAGCCGATTCACCGGGACAGGGACCTCTGGGGCCAACGTCCTGACTTTC.